This T cell receptor (beta chain) was captured by sequencing in a study of control samples from healthy donors and cancer patients (dated by TCRdb to the early 2020s). The library came from the immunoSEQ multiplex PCR assay. TCRdb provides this immuneACCESS table in a form limited to in-frame rearrangements. Some clones are lacking; in checked studies, under half of them reflect an unresolved V gene, and why the rest are absent is not known. The sample table lists under 300,000 clones, about 80% of them with a count of one. 13% of the sample lies in the top ten. On this clone: Its antigen is still unknown. No much larger clonotype is one base removed from it; base qualities were not supplied.

CDR1 and CDR2 are drawn from the germline V gene: SGHRS, YFSETQ. V loses 3 bases of germline sequence and J loses 7 bases, and the interval between the two ends is 20 bases. From the cysteine up to the phenylalanine, the CDR3 has a length of 16 residues. The retained sequence is limited to the CDR3, 48 bases, with the frame set at the first base. This TCR derives from a woman aged 60 to 75 with lung cancer. Here the chain combines TRBV5-1 and TRBJ2-1; TRBD1 is perhaps the D gene, given 5 matching bases. The sequencing sample was made of PBMCs. This receptor has the CDR3 CASSSRFGSGLNEQFF. At the DNA level, the sequence is TGCGCCAGCAGCTCCCGATTCGGGTCAGGGTTGAATGAGCAGTTCTTC.